This is a list of T cell receptor beta chains from one sample in a study of siplizumab effects on memory and regulatory T cells. Sequenced by immunoSEQ multiplex PCR; TCRdb stores in-frame clones only, minus some. The data hold over 90,000 clones, with approximately 90% observed a single time. Source material: CD4+ T cells sorted from blood. The receptor source for this set is a human donor in good health. CDR3s include the opening cysteine and the closing phenylalanine or tryptophan. The D gene is left open where the match is weak.

j_call,v_call,d_call,cdr3_aa
TRBJ1-5,TRBV25-1,.,CASQGGGGNQPQHF
TRBJ1-4,TRBV21-1,.,CASSTSTGENEKLFF
TRBJ1-3,TRBV18,TRBD1,CASSLTTGKSGNTIYF
TRBJ2-7,TRBV2,.,CAGTFSRGEQYF
TRBJ2-7,TRBV7-6,.,CASSLGTGIDEQYF
TRBJ2-5,TRBV5-4,TRBD2,CASSLGTSGGPQETQYF
TRBJ2-2,TRBV5-1,TRBD1,CASSEGQGNTGELFF
TRBJ2-7,TRBV28,TRBD1,CASLADRGHEQYF
TRBJ1-5,TRBV6-6,.,CASSPTDTYSNQPQHF
TRBJ1-1,TRBV30,.,CAWSRNAGKGNTEAFF
TRBJ2-5,TRBV7-2,TRBD1,CASSKQGGETQYF
TRBJ2-2,TRBV6-6,.,CASSYESGTGELFF
TRBJ1-2,TRBV6-5,TRBD1,CASSRQGKSGYTF
TRBJ1-4,TRBV7-9,.,CASNRDRNEKLFF
TRBJ2-2,TRBV5-1,.,CASSLARAGELFF
TRBJ1-4,TRBV6-5,TRBD1,CASSRQGGEKLFF
TRBJ1-5,TRBV28,TRBD1,CASRNRGTVNGTNQPQHF
TRBJ2-7,TRBV11-2,.,CASSLTDFSYEQYF
TRBJ2-3,TRBV7-3,.,CASSMTGTFTDTQYF
TRBJ2-5,TRBV5-1,TRBD1,CASSFQTGTGETQYF
TRBJ2-7,TRBV4-1,.,CASSQVTRYEQYF
TRBJ1-1,TRBV18,.,CASSPQRNTEAFF
TRBJ2-5,TRBV14,.,CASSQDGRRAETQYF
TRBJ2-7,TRBV14,.,CASSRIEYGKIGSGKYEQYF
TRBJ2-1,TRBV5-1,TRBD2,CASSSAGTTNEQFF
TRBJ1-1,TRBV7-8,TRBD1,CASSLASGGGVGNTEAFF
TRBJ2-7,TRBV5-6,TRBD1,CASSWPGQGPYEQYF
TRBJ2-7,TRBV5-1,.,CASSLDSANTAYEQYF
TRBJ1-2,TRBV2,.,CASSGAAYGYTF
TRBJ2-7,TRBV18,.,CASSPRFAGTYEQYF
TRBJ2-2,TRBV5-1,.,CASTVPTNTGELFF
TRBJ2-7,TRBV28,.,CASRALYEQYF
TRBJ2-3,TRBV11-2,.,CASSLGLTDTQYF
TRBJ2-4,TRBV11-3,.,CASSSQWGNIQYF
TRBJ1-3,TRBV28,.,CASSFLPRGPGNTIYF
TRBJ2-3,TRBV6-5,.,CASSKGLRTYF
TRBJ2-1,TRBV28,TRBD2,CASSLPLARGSYNEQFF
TRBJ1-2,TRBV30,.,CAWTPGRDHGYTF
TRBJ2-5,TRBV19,TRBD2,CASSTGTSGIGTQYF
TRBJ1-4,TRBV18,.,CASSSRVGLEKLFF
TRBJ2-7,TRBV7-3,.,CASSPGGGPPYEQYF
TRBJ2-6,TRBV6-8,.,CASRKRIFSGANVLTF
TRBJ1-2,TRBV6-6,TRBD1,CASSNRQGPSSYTF
TRBJ2-7,TRBV5-1,.,CASSLPTDSEQYF
TRBJ2-2,TRBV11-3,.,CASSLDKNTGELFF
TRBJ2-2,TRBV7-3,.,CASSLTGPRTLANTGELFF
TRBJ2-1,TRBV13,.,CASSLGGGRRSYNEQFF
TRBJ2-7,TRBV18,TRBD2,CASSPRTSGGSYEQYF
TRBJ2-7,TRBV5-1,.,CASSLELSGLYEQYF
TRBJ1-5,TRBV28,.,CASSFVPQPQHF
TRBJ1-1,TRBV28,.,CASSLWGVEAFF
.,TRBV28,.,CASSLGIYEQYF
TRBJ2-1,TRBV5-3,TRBD2,CARAKRGLAVNLGEQFF
TRBJ2-2,TRBV11-3,.,CASSLLGGANTGELFF
TRBJ2-5,TRBV18,.,CASSPREEETQYF
TRBJ1-5,TRBV7-8,.,CASSLAHSGVGVNQPQHF
TRBJ2-7,TRBV28,TRBD1,CASSFPQGQTYEQYF